These T cell receptor beta chains were read from a single sample in a study of blood T cell repertoires in COVID-19. Assay: immunoSEQ multiplex PCR; the TCRdb copy retains only in-frame clones and omits some. The sample has roughly 200,000 clones; around 85% are singletons. The material sequenced was peripheral blood. The receptors come from a person between 65 and 79 years old with COVID-19, enrolled during active disease. CDR3s include the opening cysteine and the closing phenylalanine or tryptophan. D genes are given only for firm matches.

>TRBD1|TRBV4-3
CASSLFGTDGYTF
>TRBD2|TRBV7-2
CASSILTSGRAGGELFF
>.|TRBV5-3
CARSLETQGLIYEQYF
>TRBD1|TRBV3-1/TRBV3-2
CASSQGNDRRTGLRAGANVLTF
>.|TRBV29-1
CSSWGGEYGYTF
>TRBD1|TRBV7-2
CASSPRQGSSGNTIYF
>TRBD2|TRBV5-6
CASSLFRSGRASSTDTQYF
>.|TRBV19
CASSIAGWNSPLHF
>TRBD1|TRBV6-6
CASSSPGQGARSPLHF
>TRBD1|TRBV7-2
CASSLVFDHRGYSNQPQHF
>.|TRBV19
CASKISPTEYNSPLHF
>TRBD1|TRBV6-5
CASSLGQGYRSPLHF
>TRBD1|TRBV28
CASSPGTDYYNEQFF
>TRBD2|TRBV6-5
CASLRASGQTGELFF
>TRBD1|TRBV24-1
CATSDARTGLMETQYF
>TRBD1|TRBV5-5
CASSRTGYNSPLHF
>TRBD2|TRBV7-2
CASSSEGLAGSKTQYF
>.|TRBV2
CASHGQTYEQYF
>.|TRBV21-1
CASSKVWLRGKETQYF
>TRBD1|TRBV7-2
CASSSGTGHSETQYF
>.|TRBV18
CASSPAGSNYGYTF
>.|TRBV9
CASSVLGGASTDTQYF
>.|TRBV15
CATSRLAAGIGEKLFF
>.|TRBV6-5
CASSYSELTGELFF
>TRBD2|TRBV11-3
CASSHGTLAGGPETQYF
>TRBD1|TRBV28
CASYTGGVTEAFF
>.|TRBV15
CATSRDWAGRGTQYF
>TRBD1|TRBV29-1
CSAWGGQGQPQHF
>TRBD2|TRBV19
CASIRTSGRGELFF
>.|TRBV21-1
CASSKGGSGPGSKTLFF
>.|TRBV18
CASSPSLGQTYEQYF
>.|TRBV11-2
CASSRDGGSPLHF
>.|TRBV30
CAWSPDYNQPQHF
>.|TRBV29-1
CSVDRNNYGYTF
>TRBD1|TRBV10-2
CASLRGTGHSGANVLTF
>TRBD2|TRBV6-2/TRBV6-3
CASSNLGGGSYNEQFF
>.|TRBV2
CASRVKRGASAYNEQFF
>TRBD1|TRBV5-4
CASSWTGGENTIYF
>.|TRBV14
CASSQDYDRAGTGELFF
>.|TRBV11-2
CASSFGVGDGYTF
>TRBD2|TRBV6-2/TRBV6-3
CASSSPRAGGRETQYF
>.|TRBV27
CASSFRGLASEKLFF
>TRBD1|TRBV19
CASSPGQGAHNEQFF
>TRBD1|TRBV12-5
CASGSGTGDVTQYF
>TRBD1|TRBV5-1
CASSINRDSYGYTF
>TRBD2|TRBV5-4
CASSQGLDRTQYF